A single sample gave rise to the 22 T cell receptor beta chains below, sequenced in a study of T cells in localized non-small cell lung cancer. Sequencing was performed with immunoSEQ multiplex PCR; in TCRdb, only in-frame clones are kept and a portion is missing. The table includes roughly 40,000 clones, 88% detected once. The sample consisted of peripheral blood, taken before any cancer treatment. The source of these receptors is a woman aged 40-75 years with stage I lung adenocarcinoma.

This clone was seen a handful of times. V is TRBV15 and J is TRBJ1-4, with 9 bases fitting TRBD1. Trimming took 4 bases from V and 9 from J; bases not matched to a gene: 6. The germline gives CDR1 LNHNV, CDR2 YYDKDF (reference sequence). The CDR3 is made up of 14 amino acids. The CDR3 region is CATSKNGQGKKLFF. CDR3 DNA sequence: TGTGCCACCAGCAAGAATGGACAGGGGAAAAAACTGTTTTTT.

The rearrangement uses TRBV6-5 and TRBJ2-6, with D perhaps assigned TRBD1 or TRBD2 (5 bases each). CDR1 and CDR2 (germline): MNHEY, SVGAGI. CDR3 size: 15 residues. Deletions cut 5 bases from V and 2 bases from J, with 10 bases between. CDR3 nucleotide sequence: TGTGCCAGCAGTCGGGGCGAGACTGGGGCCAACGTCCTGACTTTC. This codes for CASSRGETGANVLTF.

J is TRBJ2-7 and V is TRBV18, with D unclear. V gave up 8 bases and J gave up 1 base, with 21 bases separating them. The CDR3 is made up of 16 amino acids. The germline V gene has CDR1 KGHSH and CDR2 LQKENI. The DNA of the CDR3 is TGTGCCAGCCAAGCCCAGCCTAATTTACCTTCCTACGAGCAGTACTTC. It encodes CASQAQPNLPSYEQYF.

CDR3: CASSQRYTGTGALPHSNQPQHF. CDR3 DNA sequence: TGCGCCAGCAGTCAACGGTATACCGGGACAGGGGCTTTACCTCATAGCAATCAGCCCCAGCATTTT. V and J are TRBV23-1 and TRBJ1-5; 10 bases are a match to TRBD1. TRBV23-1 falls under the ORF class, with uncertain function. The trim removed 2 bases at V and 0 bases at J, leaving 19 bases unmatched. This CDR3 is 22 amino acids long.

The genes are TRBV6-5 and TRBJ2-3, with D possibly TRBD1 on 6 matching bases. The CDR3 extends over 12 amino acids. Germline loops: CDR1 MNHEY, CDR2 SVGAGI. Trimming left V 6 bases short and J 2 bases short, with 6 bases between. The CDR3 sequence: CASRGATDTQYF. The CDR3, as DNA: TGTGCCAGCAGGGGGGCCACAGATACGCAGTATTTT.

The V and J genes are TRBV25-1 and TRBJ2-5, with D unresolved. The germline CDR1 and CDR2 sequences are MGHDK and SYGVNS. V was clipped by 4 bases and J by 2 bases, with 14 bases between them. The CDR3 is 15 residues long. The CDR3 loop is CASSASVQPQETQYF. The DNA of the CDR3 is TGTGCCAGCAGTGCGAGCGTACAGCCTCAAGAGACCCAGTACTTC.

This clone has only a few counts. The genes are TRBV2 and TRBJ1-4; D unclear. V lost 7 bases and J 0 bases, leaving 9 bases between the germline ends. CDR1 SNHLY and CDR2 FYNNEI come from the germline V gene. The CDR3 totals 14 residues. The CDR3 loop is CASNREATNEKLFF. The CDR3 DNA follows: TGTGCCAGCAATCGGGAGGCAACTAATGAAAAACTGTTTTTT. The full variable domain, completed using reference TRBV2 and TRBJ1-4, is EPEVTQTPSHQVTQMGQEVILRCVPISNHLYFYWYRQILGQKVEFLVSFYNNEISEKSEIFDDQFSVERPDGSNFTLKIRSTKLEDSAMYFCASNREATNEKLFFGSGTQLSVL.

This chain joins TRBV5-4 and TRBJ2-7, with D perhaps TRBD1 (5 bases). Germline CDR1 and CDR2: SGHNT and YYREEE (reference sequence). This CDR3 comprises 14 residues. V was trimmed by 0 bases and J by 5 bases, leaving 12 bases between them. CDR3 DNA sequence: TGTGCCAGCAGCTTGGAGATGGGGCTCGACGAGCAGTACTTC. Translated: CASSLEMGLDEQYF. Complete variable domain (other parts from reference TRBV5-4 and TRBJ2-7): ETGVTQSPTHLIKTRGQQVTLRCSSQSGHNTVSWYQQALGQGPQFIFQYYREEENGRGNFPPRFSGLQFPNYSSELNVNALELDDSALYLCASSLEMGLDEQYFGPGTRLTVT.

CDR3 sequence reads: CASSVGLHTQYF. The CDR3, as DNA: TGTGCCAGCAGCGTGGGACTCCATACGCAGTATTTT. The chain uses TRBV9 and TRBJ2-3, with D possibly being TRBD2 (6 bases). V dropped 2 bases and J dropped 7 bases, with 8 bases sitting between them. The CDR3 is 12 residues long. The V gene's germline CDR1 is SGDLS and CDR2 YYNGEE.

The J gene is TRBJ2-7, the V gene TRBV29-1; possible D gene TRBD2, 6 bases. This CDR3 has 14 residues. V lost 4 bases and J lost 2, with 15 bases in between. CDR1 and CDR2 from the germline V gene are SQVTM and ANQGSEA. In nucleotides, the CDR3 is TGCAGCGTTGGTAGCGGCCAAACCCCCTACGAGCAGTACTTC. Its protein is CSVGSGQTPYEQYF.

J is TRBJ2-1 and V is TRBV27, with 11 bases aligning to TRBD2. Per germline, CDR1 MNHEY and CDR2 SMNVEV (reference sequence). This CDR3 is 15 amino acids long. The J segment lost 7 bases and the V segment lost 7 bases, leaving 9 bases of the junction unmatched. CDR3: CASKIRLAGWNEQFF. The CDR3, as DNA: TGTGCCAGCAAAATTCGACTAGCGGGATGGAATGAGCAGTTCTTC.

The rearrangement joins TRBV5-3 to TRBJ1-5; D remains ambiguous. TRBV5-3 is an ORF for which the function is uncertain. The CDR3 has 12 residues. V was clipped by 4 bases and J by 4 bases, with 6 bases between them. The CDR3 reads CARSQKNQPQHF. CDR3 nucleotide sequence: TGTGCCAGAAGCCAGAAGAATCAGCCCCAGCATTTT.

Here the CDR3 DNA reads TGTGCCAGCAGTTCGACAGGGGGCTCGTCTGAAGCTTTCTTT. This sequence encodes CASSSTGGSSEAFF. The V gene is TRBV28, the J gene TRBJ1-1, with 10 nucleotides matching TRBD1. The germline V gene has CDR1 MDHEN and CDR2 SYDVKM. V shed 4 bases, J shed 6 bases, and the junction held 5 bases outside the gene matches. The CDR3 is 14 amino acids.

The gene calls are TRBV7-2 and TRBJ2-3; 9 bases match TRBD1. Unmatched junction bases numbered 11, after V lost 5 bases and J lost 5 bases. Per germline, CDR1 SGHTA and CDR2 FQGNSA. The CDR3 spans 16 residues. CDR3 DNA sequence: TGTGCCAGCAGCCGACCGGGACAGGGAATAAAAGATACGCAGTATTTT. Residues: CASSRPGQGIKDTQYF.

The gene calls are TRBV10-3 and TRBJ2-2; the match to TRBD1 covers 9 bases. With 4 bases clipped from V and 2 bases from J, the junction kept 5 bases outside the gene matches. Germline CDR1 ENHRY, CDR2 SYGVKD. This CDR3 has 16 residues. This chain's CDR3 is CAISGRQGGNTGELFF. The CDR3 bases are TGTGCCATCAGTGGGCGACAGGGGGGTAACACCGGGGAGCTGTTTTTT.

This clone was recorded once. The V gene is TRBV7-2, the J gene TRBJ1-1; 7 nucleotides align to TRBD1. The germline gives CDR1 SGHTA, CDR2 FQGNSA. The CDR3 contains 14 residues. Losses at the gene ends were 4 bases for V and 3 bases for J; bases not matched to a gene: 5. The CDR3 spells CASSWRGTDTEAFF. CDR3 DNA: TGTGCCAGCAGCTGGAGAGGGACAGACACTGAAGCTTTCTTT.

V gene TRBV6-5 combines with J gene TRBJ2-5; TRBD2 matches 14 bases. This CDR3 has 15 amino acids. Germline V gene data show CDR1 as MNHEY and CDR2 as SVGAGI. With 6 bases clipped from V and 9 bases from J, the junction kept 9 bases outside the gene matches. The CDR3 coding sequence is TGTGCCAGCAGCAGACTAGCGGGGGGGCCTCAGGCCCAGTACTTC. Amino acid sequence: CASSRLAGGPQAQYF.

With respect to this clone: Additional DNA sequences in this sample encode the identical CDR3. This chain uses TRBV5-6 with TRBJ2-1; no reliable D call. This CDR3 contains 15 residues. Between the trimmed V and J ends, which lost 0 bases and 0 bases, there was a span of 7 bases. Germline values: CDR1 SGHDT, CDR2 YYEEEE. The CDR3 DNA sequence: TGTGCCAGCAGCTTGGACCCTAGCTCCTACAATGAGCAGTTCTTC. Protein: CASSLDPSSYNEQFF.

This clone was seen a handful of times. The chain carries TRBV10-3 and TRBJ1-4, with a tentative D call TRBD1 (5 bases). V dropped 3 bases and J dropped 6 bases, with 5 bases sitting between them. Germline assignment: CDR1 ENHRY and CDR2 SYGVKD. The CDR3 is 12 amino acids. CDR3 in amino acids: CAISDRDEKLFF. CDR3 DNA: TGTGCCATCAGTGACAGGGATGAAAAACTGTTTTTT.

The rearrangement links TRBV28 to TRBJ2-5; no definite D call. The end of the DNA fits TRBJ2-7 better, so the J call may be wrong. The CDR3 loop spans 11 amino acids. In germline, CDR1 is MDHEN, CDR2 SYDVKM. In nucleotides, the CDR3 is TGTGCCAGCAGTTCCCCCTACGAGCAGTACTTC. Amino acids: CASSSPYEQYF.

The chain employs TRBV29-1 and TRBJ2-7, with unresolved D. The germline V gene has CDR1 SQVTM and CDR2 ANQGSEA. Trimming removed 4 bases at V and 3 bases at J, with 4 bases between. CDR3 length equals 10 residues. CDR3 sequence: CSVADYEQYF. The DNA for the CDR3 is TGCAGCGTTGCGGACTACGAGCAGTACTTC.

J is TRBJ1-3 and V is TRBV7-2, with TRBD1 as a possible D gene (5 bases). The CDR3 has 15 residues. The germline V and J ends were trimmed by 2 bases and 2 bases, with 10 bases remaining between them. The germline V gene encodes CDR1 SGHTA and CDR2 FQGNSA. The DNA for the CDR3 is TGTGCCAGCAGCTTATGGGGGGAAGCTGGAAACACCATATATTTT. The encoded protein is CASSLWGEAGNTIYF.